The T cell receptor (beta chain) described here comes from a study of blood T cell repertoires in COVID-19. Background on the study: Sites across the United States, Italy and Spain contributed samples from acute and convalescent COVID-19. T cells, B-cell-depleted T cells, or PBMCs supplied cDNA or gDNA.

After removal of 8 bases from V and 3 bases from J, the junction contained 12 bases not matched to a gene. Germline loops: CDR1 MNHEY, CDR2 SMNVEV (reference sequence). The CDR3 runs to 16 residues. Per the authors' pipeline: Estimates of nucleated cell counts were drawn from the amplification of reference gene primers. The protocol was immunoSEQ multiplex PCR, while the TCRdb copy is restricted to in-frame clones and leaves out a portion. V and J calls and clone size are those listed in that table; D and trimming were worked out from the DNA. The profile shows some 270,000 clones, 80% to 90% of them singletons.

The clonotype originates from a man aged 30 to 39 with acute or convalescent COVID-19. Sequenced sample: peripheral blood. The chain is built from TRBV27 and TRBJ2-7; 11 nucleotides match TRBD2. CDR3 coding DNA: TGTGCCAGCTACGGGCAACTAGCGGGAGTTGTCTACGAGCAGTACTTC. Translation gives CASYGQLAGVVYEQYF.